This T cell receptor (beta chain) is from a study of a mutant IDH1 vaccine in newly diagnosed glioma (dated by TCRdb to about 2021). The study in broad terms: Vaccination began 4-6 weeks after radiotherapy alone, or alongside temozolomide cycles in the chemotherapy-containing groups. Of the roughly 31 treated patients, roughly 60% were male and approximately 40% were female, and the mean age was around 40 years. Before enrollment, patients had received standard therapy of radiotherapy alone, temozolomide alone, or radiochemotherapy with temozolomide; most received the combination. Visit V12 was the week-35 safety follow-up and visit V13 was the week-47 end of study. Six visits were used for peripheral blood collection: V03 (baseline), V05, V07, V10, V12 and V13. Longitudinal TCRB deep sequencing was done for 25 treated patients, wherever samples were available for exploratory analyses. The study at large found these results: According to the authors, sample limitations meant that analyses of patient blood samples could not be reproduced. Pseudoprogression appeared unrelated to alterations in the top peripheral T cell clonotypes detected by TCRB sequencing. PBMC samples for TCRB deep sequencing were selected based on availability. Immune responses induced by the vaccine were seen in roughly 95% of patients across multiple MHC alleles.

What this sample's time point label stands for: week 35, safety follow-up. A 20-mer mutant IDH1 peptide at 300 micrograms in Montanide made up each vaccine dose, which was injected subcutaneously together with topical imiquimod. Patients received eight vaccinations in weeks 1, 3, 5, 7, 11, 15, 19 and 23, corresponding to visits V03 through V10. Donors had newly diagnosed WHO grade 3 or 4 IDH1-mutant astrocytomas with loss of nuclear ATRX. The samples were drawn from NOA16, a multicentre, single-arm, open-label phase I trial in Germany that tested a mutant IDH1 peptide vaccine in humans for the first time. Genomic DNA for TCRB sequencing was extracted from EDTA blood using the DNeasy Blood and Tissue Kit. Concerning this clone itself: This receptor's antigen is unknown. One base away there is no much larger clone; base qualities are not given.

The library came from the immunoSEQ multiplex PCR assay. Rearranged TCR beta chain sequences were amplified using the hsTCRB Kit according to the manufacturer's protocol. Sequencing of TCRB libraries was carried out on an Illumina MiSeq. Processing in the source paper ran as follows. Demultiplexing, trimming and gene mapping were performed with the kit vendor's proprietary platform. This immuneACCESS table, as held by TCRdb, lists in-frame sequences with V and J called but not all clones. Of the missing ones, under half trace to an unresolved V gene in checked studies; the others have no known cause. V and J calls and clone size are given by that table; D and trimming were obtained from the DNA. Recorded for this sample are about 64,000 clones; 60% to 75% of them occurred a single time. The leading ten clones occupy about 4.9% of the sample. Sequences SGHVS (CDR1) and FQNEAQ (CDR2) are obtained from the germline V gene. The CDR3 measures 17 amino acids from cysteine to phenylalanine. CDR3 DNA only is kept here, 51 bases in frame from base 1. V sheds 0 bases and J sheds 6 bases, leaving 19 bases between their ends.

This TCR came from a man aged 50 to 59 with glioma. The starting material was PBMCs, obtained from a glioma patient whose treatment included an IDH1 peptide vaccine. The chain employs TRBV7-8 and TRBJ2-3, with the D segment possibly TRBD1 or TRBD2, each aligning over 7 bases. CDR3 protein: CASSLAQGGGRRDTQYF. Read as DNA, the sequence is TGTGCCAGCAGCTTAGCGCAGGGGGGGGGTCGCAGGGATACGCAGTATTTT.